These 18 T cell receptor beta chains came from one sample sequenced in a study of cytomegalovirus exposure and HLA in healthy donors. Primers for the PCR totalled 60 Vbeta and 13 Jbeta. Here immunoSEQ multiplex PCR was the method, and the copy in TCRdb shows in-frame clones only, minus some. This sample's table has approximately 100,000 clones. The sample comprised PBMCs. The source of these receptors is a man aged 50 to 59 in good health and CMV-seronegative.

V and J are TRBV11-3 and TRBJ1-2; D uncertain. Looked up from germline, CDR1 is SGHNT and CDR2 is YENEEA. The CDR3 is made up of 13 amino acids. V lost 5 bases to trimming and J lost 4 bases, with 11 bases between them. CDR3 region: CASSPRQGYGYTF. For the CDR3, the DNA is TGTGCCAGCAGCCCAAGACAAGGCTATGGCTACACCTTC. Full variable domain (remainder filled in from reference TRBV11-3 and TRBJ1-2): EAGVVQSPRYKIIEKKQPVAFWCNPISGHNTLYWYLQNLGQGPELLIRYENEEAVDDSQLPKDRFSAERLKGVDSTLKIQPAELGDSAVYLCASSPRQGYGYTFGSGTRLTVV.

This sequence joins TRBV7-6 and TRBJ2-7; 7 bases are a match to TRBD1. CDR3 size: 15 residues. The J segment lost 0 bases and the V segment lost 5 bases, leaving 7 bases of the junction unmatched. Germline V gene data show CDR1 as SGHVS and CDR2 as FNYEAQ. This CDR3 reads CASSTEAGGSYEQYF. In DNA, the CDR3 is TGTGCCAGCAGCACCGAGGCAGGGGGCTCCTACGAGCAGTACTTC.

The chain employs TRBV27 and TRBJ2-7, with D maybe TRBD1 (5 bases). V was trimmed by 3 bases and J by 9 bases, leaving 18 bases between them. CDR1 MNHEY and CDR2 SMNVEV come from the germline V gene (reference sequence). This CDR3 spans 14 amino acids. CDR3 amino acids: CASSLGPRVGLQYF. The CDR3 nucleotides are TGTGCCAGCAGTTTGGGCCCCAGGGTAGGGTTGCAGTACTTC.

This chain links TRBV10-3 with TRBJ1-5; D uncertain. The CDR3 covers 15 residues. V was shortened by 3 bases and J by 3 bases, with 12 bases between the two germline ends. The V gene's germline CDR1 is ENHRY and CDR2 SYGVKD. The DNA for the CDR3 is TGTGCCATCAGTGATCATGACGGAGACAATCAGCCCCAGCATTTT. The encoded protein is CAISDHDGDNQPQHF.

The chain couples TRBV6-6 to TRBJ2-7; 8 nucleotides match TRBD1. CDR3 length equals 16 residues. Trimming removed 4 bases from V and 0 bases from J; junction bases left unmatched: 8. The germline CDR1 and CDR2 sequences are MNHNY and SVGAGI (reference sequence). The CDR3 region is CASSSRTGTLSYEQYF. In DNA, the CDR3 is TGTGCCAGCAGTTCCCGGACAGGGACCCTCTCCTACGAGCAGTACTTC.

The rearrangement uses TRBV15 and TRBJ1-5, with D unclear. This CDR3 is built from 14 residues. V lost 5 bases, J lost 0 bases, and 8 bases lay in between. Germline V gene data show CDR1 as LNHNV and CDR2 as YYDKDF (reference sequence). CDR3 region: CATSALYSNQPQHF. CDR3 sequence (DNA): TGTGCCACCAGCGCGCTTTATAGCAATCAGCCCCAGCATTTT.

The chain has TRBV11-3 and TRBJ2-2, with 9 nucleotides matching TRBD2. J lost 2 bases, V lost 8 bases, and 3 bases had no gene match. The CDR3 spans 14 residues. CDR1 is SGHNT, CDR2 YENEEA, per germline. The CDR3 DNA reads TGTGCCAGCCGCGGGGGGGGAAACACCGGGGAGCTGTTTTTT. Translated: CASRGGGNTGELFF. Looking up the rest from reference TRBV11-3 and TRBJ2-2 gives the full variable domain: EAGVVQSPRYKIIEKKQPVAFWCNPISGHNTLYWYLQNLGQGPELLIRYENEEAVDDSQLPKDRFSAERLKGVDSTLKIQPAELGDSAVYLCASRGGGNTGELFFGEGSRLTVL.

This chain uses TRBV29-1 with TRBJ1-2; D gene unclear. CDR3 length: 17 amino acids. CDR1 SQVTM and CDR2 ANQGSEA come from the germline V gene. The V end lost 2 bases, the J end lost 4 bases, and 23 bases lay between the germline ends. The CDR3 DNA sequence: TGCAGCGTTGAACCACGGGGAAGGACCGGTCGGAGCTATGGCTACACCTTC. Its translation: CSVEPRGRTGRSYGYTF.

The CDR3: CASKVAGFGDTQYF. For the CDR3, the DNA is TGTGCCAGCAAAGTAGCGGGATTCGGAGATACGCAGTATTTT. The rearrangement links TRBV2 to TRBJ2-3, with TRBD2 matching 8 bases. V lost 7 bases, J lost 5 bases, and 8 bases stayed unmatched. The V gene's germline CDR1 is SNHLY and CDR2 FYNNEI. The CDR3 is 14 residues long.

The chain's CDR3 is CASSLGRTGSTYGYTF. The CDR3 nucleotides are TGTGCCAGCAGCTTAGGAAGGACCGGGAGCACTTATGGCTACACCTTC. V is TRBV7-2 and J is TRBJ1-2, with no clear D. V lost 1 base and J 5 bases, leaving 17 bases between the germline ends. Germline V gene sequence: CDR1 SGHTA, CDR2 FQGNSA. This CDR3 contains 16 residues.

V gene TRBV6-5 combines with J gene TRBJ1-2; a possible D gene is TRBD1 (5 bases). CDR1 and CDR2 from the germline V gene are MNHEY and SVGAGI. This CDR3 contains 14 residues. With 2 bases removed from V and 5 bases from J, the gap between germline ends came to 12 bases. CDR3: CASSYAGLLYGYTF. In DNA, the CDR3 is TGTGCCAGCAGTTACGCGGGACTGTTATATGGCTACACCTTC.

V gene TRBV19 combines with J gene TRBJ2-7, with 9 bases identical to TRBD1. V shed 4 bases, J shed 3 bases, and the junction held 22 bases outside the gene matches. Germline CDR1 and CDR2: LNHDA and SQIVND (reference sequence). The CDR3 extends over 20 amino acids. The DNA of the CDR3 is TGTGCCAGTAGTAATCGACCCATAAGTCCCCGGGGGACAGGGAACTACGAGCAGTACTTC. This codes for CASSNRPISPRGTGNYEQYF.

The chain is built from TRBV9 and TRBJ2-2, with 13 positions matching TRBD2. The V and J ends lost 2 bases and 1 base, in that order; junction bases with no gene match: 8. Germline V gene sequence: CDR1 SGDLS, CDR2 YYNGEE. The CDR3 totals 19 residues. CDR3 coding DNA: TGTGCCAGCAGCGTCCAAGCCGGGACTAGCGGGGTGAACACCGGGGAGCTGTTTTTT. Its protein product is CASSVQAGTSGVNTGELFF. Using reference TRBV9 and TRBJ2-2 for the parts outside the CDR3, the full variable domain is DSGVTQTPKHLITATGQRVTLRCSPRSGDLSVYWYQQSLDQGLQFLIQYYNGEERAKGNILERFSAQQFPDLHSELNLSSLELGDSALYFCASSVQAGTSGVNTGELFFGEGSRLTVL.

The V call is TRBV29-1, the J call TRBJ2-5; tentative D call: TRBD2 (5 bases). This CDR3 comprises 16 residues. CDR1 is SQVTM, CDR2 ANQGSEA, per germline. V was shortened by 4 bases and J by 9 bases, with 27 bases between the two germline ends. The CDR3 DNA reads as TGCAGCGTTGTCATCCTCCCCCCCCGGCCGCTCGGGGCCCAGTACTTC. Translating gives CSVVILPPRPLGAQYF.

The chain uses TRBV7-9 and TRBJ2-7; possible D gene TRBD1, 5 bases. V lost 2 bases, J lost 0 bases, and 8 bases lay in between. CDR3 length: 14 amino acids. CDR1 is SEHNR and CDR2 is FQNEAQ in the germline V gene (reference sequence). The DNA of the CDR3 is TGTGCCAGCAGCTTATGGGGCAGCTCCTACGAGCAGTACTTC. Translation gives CASSLWGSSYEQYF.

This chain connects TRBV9 to TRBJ1-1, with D perhaps TRBD1 (6 bases). The CDR3 extends over 16 amino acids. Per germline, CDR1 SGDLS and CDR2 YYNGEE. V dropped 6 bases and J dropped 2 bases, with 20 bases sitting between them. This chain's CDR3 is CASTKTAGAGNTEAFF. The CDR3 DNA reads TGTGCCAGCACCAAGACCGCGGGGGCAGGTAACACTGAAGCTTTCTTT.

The chain combines TRBV5-6 with TRBJ2-7; TRBD1 matches 8 bases. The CDR3 has 14 residues. Per germline, CDR1 SGHDT and CDR2 YYEEEE. The trim removed 6 bases at V and 3 bases at J, leaving 8 bases unmatched. CDR3 loop: CASTLGTGGYEQYF. The CDR3 DNA reads as TGTGCCAGCACCCTTGGCACAGGGGGCTACGAGCAGTACTTC.

As DNA, the CDR3 is TGTGCCAGCAGCTTGTGGTTGGGACGTGGGACAGGGTTAGGTCAGCCCCAGCATTTT. This sequence encodes CASSLWLGRGTGLGQPQHF. This sequence joins TRBV5-8 and TRBJ1-5, with 9 bases matching TRBD1. V was pared by 1 base and J by 6 bases, with 17 bases of the junction left unmatched. CDR1 and CDR2 (germline): SGHTS, YDEGEE. This CDR3 is built from 19 residues.